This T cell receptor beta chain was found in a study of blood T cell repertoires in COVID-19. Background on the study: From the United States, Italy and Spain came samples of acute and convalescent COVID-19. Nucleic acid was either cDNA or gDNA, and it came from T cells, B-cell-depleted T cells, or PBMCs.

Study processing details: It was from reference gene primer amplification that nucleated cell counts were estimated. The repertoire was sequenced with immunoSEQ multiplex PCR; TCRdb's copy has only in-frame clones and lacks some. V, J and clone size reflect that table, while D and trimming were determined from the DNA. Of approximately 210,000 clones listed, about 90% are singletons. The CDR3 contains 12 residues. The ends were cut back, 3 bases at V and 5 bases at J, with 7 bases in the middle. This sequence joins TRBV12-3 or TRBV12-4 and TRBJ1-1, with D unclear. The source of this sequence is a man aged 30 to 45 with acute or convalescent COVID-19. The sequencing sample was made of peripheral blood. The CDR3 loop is CASSLSDTEAFF. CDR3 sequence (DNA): TGTGCCAGCAGTTTGTCAGATACTGAAGCTTTCTTT.